What follows are 28 T cell receptor beta chains derived from one specimen sequenced in a study of cytomegalovirus exposure and HLA in healthy donors. Assay: immunoSEQ multiplex PCR; the TCRdb copy retains only in-frame clones and omits some. This sample has 90,000 to 130,000 clones, with approximately 87% found just once. The sequenced material came from PBMCs. The receptors here all came from a woman aged 25 to 39 in good health and CMV-seropositive.

The V gene is TRBV15, the J gene TRBJ1-4; D may be TRBD1 (5 bases). Trimming removed 1 base at V and 4 bases at J, with 7 bases between. Germline V gene data show CDR1 as LNHNV and CDR2 as YYDKDF (reference sequence). The CDR3 length is 14 residues. CDR3 loop: CATSRATVNEKLFF. The CDR3 coding sequence is TGTGCCACCAGCAGAGCGACAGTTAATGAAAAACTGTTTTTT.

V usage is TRBV28 and J usage is TRBJ2-3, with 9 bases aligning to TRBD2. V was clipped by 5 bases and J by 4 bases; unmatched bases: 4. Per germline, CDR1 MDHEN and CDR2 SYDVKM. The CDR3 sequence is 14 residues long. CDR3 bases: TGTGCCAGCAGTCTTAGCGGGAGTGCAGATACGCAGTATTTT. It translates to CASSLSGSADTQYF.

This sequence joins TRBV18 and TRBJ2-5, with 7 bases identical to TRBD2. V lost 4 bases to trimming and J lost 5 bases; unmatched junction nucleotides: 4. Per germline, CDR1 KGHSH and CDR2 LQKENI. There are 13 residues in the CDR3. This CDR3 is CASSRLATETQYF. The DNA for the CDR3 is TGTGCCAGCTCACGACTAGCTACGGAGACCCAGTACTTC.

The CDR3 reads CASSRAPGHQNTEAFF. The CDR3 nucleotides read TGCGCCAGCAGCCGAGCCCCAGGACACCAGAACACTGAAGCTTTCTTT. The J gene is TRBJ1-1, the V gene TRBV4-3, with D maybe TRBD1 (5 bases). The CDR3 loop spans 16 amino acids. V was trimmed by 4 bases and J by 1 base, leaving 16 bases between them. Germline values: CDR1 LGHNA, CDR2 YSLEER.

The CDR3 here is CASSYSSGFGNTIYF. CDR3 in DNA: TGTGCCAGCAGTTACTCGTCAGGGTTCGGAAACACCATATATTTT. The chain links TRBV6-5 to TRBJ1-3; maybe TRBD1 (5 bases). Trimming took 0 bases from V and 4 from J, leaving 10 bases between them. The germline gives CDR1 MNHEY, CDR2 SVGAGI. This CDR3 comprises 15 residues.

V is TRBV5-1 and J is TRBJ2-2; weak D call: TRBD2 (5 bases). Germline CDR1 reads SGHRS; CDR2 reads YFSETQ. V was shortened by 4 bases and J by 4 bases, with 14 bases between the two germline ends. CDR3 length: 15 residues. DNA for the CDR3: TGCGCCAGCAGCCCAGTACTAGGAGGCACCGGGGAGCTGTTTTTT. This gives the protein CASSPVLGGTGELFF.

Of note for this clone: At one boundary the junction diverges from the germline segment, which might be a read error. The chain couples TRBV7-7 to TRBJ2-4; 7 positions agree with TRBD2. The CDR3 has 17 amino acids. The germline V gene has CDR1 SSHAT and CDR2 FNYEAQ (reference sequence). This CDR3 is CASSLDPRGAGPNIQYF. The CDR3 region has the DNA TGTGCTAGCAGCTTAGACCCTCGGGGAGCGGGGCCGAACATTCAGTACTTC.

This chain uses TRBV29-1 with TRBJ2-3; TRBD2 aligns across 11 bases. CDR1 and CDR2 from the germline V gene are SQVTM and ANQGSEA. The CDR3 sequence is 13 residues long. V gave up 4 bases and J gave up 6 bases; unmatched junction bases: 3. The CDR3 loop is CSVASGGSDTQYF. The CDR3 region has the DNA TGCAGCGTTGCTAGCGGGGGGTCGGATACGCAGTATTTT.

The rearrangement uses TRBV4-1 and TRBJ2-1, with 10 bases fitting TRBD2. The CDR3 is made up of 13 amino acids. V shed 4 bases, J shed 10 bases, and the junction held 4 bases outside the gene matches. Germline V lookup: CDR1 MGHRA, CDR2 YSYEKL. CDR3 amino acids: CASSPSGSEEQFF. DNA of the CDR3: TGCGCCAGCAGCCCTAGCGGGAGCGAAGAGCAGTTCTTC.

The chain recombines TRBV5-1 with TRBJ2-7; 8 bases agree with TRBD1. J was trimmed by 6 bases and V by 4 bases; bases with no gene match: 12. The CDR3 runs to 15 residues. Looked up from germline, CDR1 is SGHRS and CDR2 is YFSETQ. The CDR3: CASSPGGQGAGEQYF. Written as DNA, the CDR3 is TGCGCCAGCAGCCCAGGGGGGCAGGGGGCTGGCGAGCAGTACTTC.

The gene calls are TRBV2 and TRBJ1-2; perhaps TRBD1 as D (5 bases). V lost 5 bases to trimming and J lost 2 bases, with 15 bases between them. Germline loops: CDR1 SNHLY, CDR2 FYNNEI. This CDR3 contains 15 residues. The DNA for the CDR3 is TGTGCCAGCAGTCCTACCTATGACAGCAACTATGGCTACACCTTC. It yields the protein CASSPTYDSNYGYTF.

DNA of the CDR3: TGTGCCAGCAGGTGGACTGCGTACAATGAGCAGTTCTTC. It is translated as CASRWTAYNEQFF. The gene calls are TRBV2 and TRBJ2-1; possibly TRBD2 for D (5 bases). V lost 6 bases and J lost 4, with 10 bases in between. CDR1 and CDR2 (germline): SNHLY, FYNNEI. CDR3 length equals 13 residues.

This chain connects TRBV2 to TRBJ2-3; D is unresolved. The V and J ends lost 0 bases and 10 bases respectively, with 11 bases between them. CDR3 length equals 13 residues. CDR1 is SNHLY, CDR2 FYNNEI, per germline. CDR3 residues: CASSEAAVAPQYF. CDR3 bases: TGTGCCAGCAGTGAAGCTGCGGTAGCCCCGCAGTATTTT.

This clone was recorded a few times. The chain combines TRBV4-2 with TRBJ2-7; 7 positions agree with TRBD1. Germline V gene lookup returns CDR1 LGHNA and CDR2 YNFKEQ. The CDR3 loop spans 13 amino acids. Losses at the gene ends were 4 bases for V and 6 bases for J; bases not matched to a gene: 6. The CDR3 sequence is CASSPATGAEQYF. CDR3 DNA: TGTGCCAGCAGCCCTGCTACAGGGGCCGAGCAGTACTTC.

In DNA form, the CDR3 reads TGCGCCAGCAGCCCCAGTCCCGGGGAGCTGTTTTTT. It yields the protein CASSPSPGELFF. The J gene is TRBJ2-2, the V gene TRBV5-1; D gene ambiguous. The CDR3 consists of 12 residues. Trimming removed 4 bases at V and 6 bases at J, with 7 bases between. The germline V gene encodes CDR1 SGHRS and CDR2 YFSETQ.

The chain links TRBV25-1 to TRBJ2-1, with TRBD2 matching 13 bases. Germline CDR1 reads MGHDK; CDR2 reads SYGVNS. The CDR3 length is 16 residues. After removal of 3 bases from V and 7 bases from J, the junction contained 6 bases not matched to a gene. The CDR3 DNA sequence: TGTGCCAGCAGTGACCGACTAGCGGGGGGCGGGAATGAGCAGTTCTTC. Its protein is CASSDRLAGGGNEQFF.

The genes are TRBV19 and TRBJ1-4; TRBD1 is a possible D gene (6 bases). The germline V gene encodes CDR1 LNHDA and CDR2 SQIVND (reference sequence). CDR3 length: 15 residues. Trimming left V 5 bases short and J 5 bases short, with 15 bases between. Here the CDR3 reads CASSPSRGANEKLFF. CDR3 coding DNA: TGTGCCAGTAGTCCCAGCAGGGGCGCGAATGAAAAACTGTTTTTT.

This clone came up a few times. The V call is TRBV7-9, the J call TRBJ1-2; D call uncertain. There are 15 residues in the CDR3. Per germline, CDR1 SEHNR and CDR2 FQNEAQ (reference sequence). V lost 1 base and J 10 bases, leaving 19 bases between the germline ends. The CDR3 sequence: CASSLGAARLANYTF. For the CDR3, the DNA is TGTGCCAGCAGCTTAGGGGCCGCCCGTCTTGCCAACTACACCTTC.

This clone was counted a single time. Other DNA sequences in the sample encode the same CDR3. The chain joins TRBV6-1 to TRBJ1-2; maybe TRBD1 (5 bases). This CDR3 spans 14 amino acids. Trimming took off 0 bases at V and 2 bases at J, with 7 bases between the two ends. Per germline, CDR1 MNHNS and CDR2 SASEGT. CDR3 sequence (DNA): TGTGCCAGCAGTGAAGCGACAGACAACTATGGCTACACCTTC. This codes for CASSEATDNYGYTF.

This sequence joins TRBV18 and TRBJ2-1; 8 bases line up with TRBD1. CDR1 and CDR2 from the germline V gene are KGHSH and LQKENI. V trimming: 3 bases; J trimming: 1 base; junction bases outside the gene matches: 2. The CDR3 runs 15 residues. In nucleotides, the CDR3 is TGTGCCAGCTCACCCGGACAGGGTTCCTACAATGAGCAGTTCTTC. Residues: CASSPGQGSYNEQFF.

The chain recombines TRBV30 with TRBJ2-3, with D perhaps matching TRBD1 (5 bases). From germline, CDR1 is GTSNPN and CDR2 SVGIG (reference sequence). With 3 bases removed from V and 6 bases from J, the gap between germline ends came to 7 bases. There are 11 residues in the CDR3. Here the CDR3 DNA reads TGTGCCTGGAGAGGGGTGGATACGCAGTATTTT. It yields the protein CAWRGVDTQYF.

This clone came up once. This chain joins TRBV9 and TRBJ2-2; 11 bases agree with TRBD2. Unmatched junction bases numbered 13, after V lost 0 bases and J lost 9 bases. The germline V gene encodes CDR1 SGDLS and CDR2 YYNGEE. This CDR3 is built from 18 residues. The CDR3 region has the DNA TGTGCCAGCAGCGTAGGTGGAGAACTAGCGGGAGCCGGCCGGGAGCTGTTTTTT. Residues: CASSVGGELAGAGRELFF.

The V gene is TRBV5-6, the J gene TRBJ1-4; D remains unclear. V shed 6 bases and J shed 3 bases, with 15 bases lying between them. The CDR3 covers 15 residues. Germline CDR1 SGHDT, CDR2 YYEEEE. DNA for the CDR3: TGTGCCAGCACCAACGGGGTAACGGCTAATGAAAAACTGTTTTTT. It encodes CASTNGVTANEKLFF.

The V and J genes are TRBV7-9 and TRBJ2-1, with 11 positions matching TRBD2. Losses at the gene ends were 3 bases for V and 10 bases for J; bases not matched to a gene: 14. Germline assignment: CDR1 SEHNR and CDR2 FQNEAQ (reference sequence). This CDR3 is 17 amino acids long. CDR3 in DNA: TGTGCCAGCAGCTTGGGTTTACTAGCGGGGGAAACCGGGGAGCAGTTCTTC. It specifies CASSLGLLAGETGEQFF.

The V call is TRBV7-3, the J call TRBJ2-1, with 9 positions matching TRBD1. Per the germline V gene, CDR1 is SGHTA and CDR2 is FQGTGA. V was clipped by 5 bases and J by 10 bases; unmatched bases: 6. This CDR3 has 13 amino acids. Here the CDR3 reads CASSGDRAAEQFF. For the CDR3, the DNA is TGTGCCAGCAGCGGGGACAGGGCGGCGGAGCAGTTCTTC.

V and J are TRBV27 and TRBJ2-2, with 7 bases lining up with TRBD1. This CDR3 spans 12 amino acids. J gave up 5 bases and V 7 bases, and 1 base lay outside the gene matches. Germline lookup yields CDR1 MNHEY and CDR2 SMNVEV (reference sequence). CDR3 sequence reads: CASTTGTGELFF. The CDR3 DNA sequence: TGTGCCAGCACGACAGGGACCGGGGAGCTGTTTTTT.

The chain employs TRBV5-1 and TRBJ2-7; 8 nucleotides line up with TRBD1. This CDR3 comprises 17 residues. Germline-derived CDR1 and CDR2 are SGHRS and YFSETQ. The ends lost 4 bases at V and 1 base at J; junction bases unmatched: 13. The CDR3 DNA is TGCGCCAGCAGCCTCGAGCCACGGACAGGGATATCCTACGAGCAGTACTTC. This gives the protein CASSLEPRTGISYEQYF.

The genes are TRBV7-6 and TRBJ1-6, with a weak D call TRBD1 (6 bases). The CDR3 length is 19 residues. In germline, CDR1 is SGHVS, CDR2 FNYEAQ. V dropped 0 bases and J dropped 6 bases, with 21 bases sitting between them. The chain's CDR3 is CASSLAARGGNDLNSPLHF. CDR3 in DNA: TGTGCCAGCAGCTTAGCGGCTCGGGGGGGCAATGATCTTAATTCACCCCTCCACTTT. Full variable domain (remainder filled in from reference TRBV7-6 and TRBJ1-6): GAGVSQSPRYKVTKRGQDVALRCDPISGHVSLYWYRQALGQGPEFLTYFNYEAQQDKSGLPNDRFSAERPEGSISTLTIQRTEQRDSAMYRCASSLAARGGNDLNSPLHFGNGTRLTVT.